These T cell receptor beta chains were read from a single sample in a study of T cells in Graves' hyperthyroidism and ophthalmopathy. MiXCR, run by TCRdb on the multiplex PCR reads, gives a single entry per CDR3 protein. The sample shows hundreds of thousands of distinct CDR3 sequences, roughly 15% of them seen only once. Sequences were obtained from blood. Receptor source: a woman aged 40 to 50 with Graves' ophthalmopathy. Each CDR3 is given with its conserved first and last residue. D genes are given only for firm matches. Rows may omit the clone size; those that give it use once, few, many or a size class.

clone size: few
J gene: TRBJ1-3
V gene: TRBV20-1
CDR3 length: 13
D gene: -
CDR3 protein: CSARSATGNTIHF
CDR3 DNA: TGCAGTGCTAGGTCTGCAACTGGAAACACCATACATTTT

clone size: many
J gene: TRBJ2-3
V gene: TRBV12-3/TRBV12-4
CDR3 length: 14
D gene: -
CDR3 protein: CASSLSQGSDTQYF
CDR3 DNA: TGTGCCAGCAGTTTGAGTCAGGGGTCAGATACGCAGTATTTT

clone size: -
J gene: TRBJ1-1
V gene: TRBV12-3/TRBV12-4
CDR3 length: 13
D gene: -
CDR3 protein: CASSPMGNTEAFF
CDR3 DNA: TGTGCCAGCAGTCCTATGGGGAACACTGAAGCTTTCTTT

clone size: -
J gene: TRBJ2-3
V gene: TRBV6-2/TRBV6-3
CDR3 length: 15
D gene: -
CDR3 protein: CASSSRTTYTDTQYF
CDR3 DNA: TGTGCCAGCAGTTCCAGGACGACATACACAGATACGCAGTATTTT

clone size: many
J gene: TRBJ2-7
V gene: TRBV27
CDR3 length: 16
D gene: -
CDR3 protein: CASSLLPTPNIYEQYF
CDR3 DNA: TGTGCCAGCAGTTTACTCCCGACCCCCAATATATACGAGCAGTACTTC

clone size: few
J gene: TRBJ1-5
V gene: TRBV2
CDR3 length: 16
D gene: TRBD1
CDR3 protein: CASSNWGQGSNQPQHF
CDR3 DNA: TGTGCCAGCAGTAATTGGGGACAGGGTAGCAATCAGCCCCAGCATTTT

clone size: -
J gene: TRBJ1-1
V gene: TRBV4-1
CDR3 length: 15
D gene: -
CDR3 protein: CASSQTLGVSTEAFF
CDR3 DNA: TGCGCCAGCAGCCAAACTCTAGGGGTTAGCACTGAAGCTTTCTTT

clone size: few
J gene: TRBJ2-2
V gene: TRBV20-1
CDR3 length: 16
D gene: TRBD1
CDR3 protein: CSARDRAGGRTGELFF
CDR3 DNA: TGCAGTGCTAGAGATCGGGCAGGGGGACGGACCGGGGAGCTGTTTTTT

clone size: many
J gene: TRBJ1-1
V gene: TRBV20-1
CDR3 length: 16
D gene: -
CDR3 protein: CSARDRGAGGNTEAFF
CDR3 DNA: TGCAGTGCTAGAGATCGGGGGGCTGGGGGGAACACTGAAGCTTTCTTT

clone size: few
J gene: TRBJ2-7
V gene: TRBV2
CDR3 length: 13
D gene: TRBD2
CDR3 protein: CASSDSSGYEQYF
CDR3 DNA: TGTGCCAGCAGTGATTCTAGCGGCTACGAGCAGTACTTC

clone size: many
J gene: TRBJ2-3
V gene: TRBV10-3
CDR3 length: 14
D gene: TRBD2
CDR3 protein: CATSSGASTDTQYF
CDR3 DNA: TGTGCCACAAGTAGCGGGGCAAGCACAGATACGCAGTATTTT

clone size: -
J gene: TRBJ2-1
V gene: TRBV7-3
CDR3 length: 15
D gene: TRBD2
CDR3 protein: CASSLVGTNYNEQFF
CDR3 DNA: TGTGCCAGCAGCTTAGTCGGGACTAACTACAATGAGCAGTTCTTC

clone size: few
J gene: TRBJ2-1
V gene: TRBV9
CDR3 length: 14
D gene: -
CDR3 protein: CASSVGSGDNEQFF
CDR3 DNA: TGTGCCAGCAGCGTAGGGTCTGGGGACAATGAGCAGTTCTTC

clone size: many
J gene: TRBJ2-7
V gene: TRBV30
CDR3 length: 13
D gene: -
CDR3 protein: CAWRDAGAYEQYF
CDR3 DNA: TGTGCCTGGAGGGACGCTGGGGCCTACGAGCAGTACTTC

clone size: many
J gene: TRBJ2-3
V gene: TRBV3-1
CDR3 length: 17
D gene: TRBD2
CDR3 protein: CASSQDLAGGRTDTQYF
CDR3 DNA: TGTGCCAGCAGCCAAGATCTAGCGGGGGGGCGGACAGATACGCAGTATTTT

clone size: -
J gene: TRBJ2-7
V gene: TRBV27
CDR3 length: 17
D gene: TRBD2
CDR3 protein: CASSPSKGLAVLYEQYF
CDR3 DNA: TGTGCCAGCAGCCCCTCGAAGGGACTAGCGGTTCTCTACGAGCAGTACTTC

clone size: -
J gene: TRBJ2-5
V gene: TRBV25-1
CDR3 length: 13
D gene: -
CDR3 protein: CASRAGAGETQYF
CDR3 DNA: TGTGCCAGCAGAGCAGGGGCTGGAGAGACCCAGTACTTC

clone size: many
J gene: TRBJ2-7
V gene: TRBV27
CDR3 length: 16
D gene: TRBD1
CDR3 protein: CASDTMERDRGAEQYF
CDR3 DNA: TGTGCCAGCGATACCATGGAAAGGGACAGGGGGGCCGAGCAGTACTTC

clone size: -
J gene: TRBJ2-1
V gene: TRBV10-3
CDR3 length: 11
D gene: -
CDR3 protein: CAISELLVQFF
CDR3 DNA: TGTGCCATCAGTGAGTTGCTCGTGCAGTTCTTC